This T cell receptor (beta chain) originates from a study of OX40 agonist ivuxolimab in advanced cancers. The table came from immunoSEQ multiplex PCR; TCRdb's copy has only in-frame clones and leaves some out. The table has roughly 72,000 clones, about 91% seen once. Study findings and constraints: Blood T cells, both CD4+ and CD8+, expanded clonally by week 6 at 0.1 to 3.0 mg/kg.

A remark on this clone: Its specificity is unknown.

CDR3 length: 13 residues. V lost 0 bases to trimming and J lost 4 bases, with 4 bases between them. Looked up from germline, CDR1 is KGHSH and CDR2 is LQKENI. The receptor was derived from an adult with an advanced solid tumor such as melanoma, head and neck, liver or kidney cancer. V is TRBV18 and J is TRBJ2-1; D is uncertain. Sequenced material: CD4+ or CD8+ T cells sorted from blood, taken in a trial of the OX40 agonist ivuxolimab. CDR3 in amino acids: CASSPPSYNEQFF. CDR3 DNA: TGTGCCAGCTCACCACCATCGTACAATGAGCAGTTCTTC.